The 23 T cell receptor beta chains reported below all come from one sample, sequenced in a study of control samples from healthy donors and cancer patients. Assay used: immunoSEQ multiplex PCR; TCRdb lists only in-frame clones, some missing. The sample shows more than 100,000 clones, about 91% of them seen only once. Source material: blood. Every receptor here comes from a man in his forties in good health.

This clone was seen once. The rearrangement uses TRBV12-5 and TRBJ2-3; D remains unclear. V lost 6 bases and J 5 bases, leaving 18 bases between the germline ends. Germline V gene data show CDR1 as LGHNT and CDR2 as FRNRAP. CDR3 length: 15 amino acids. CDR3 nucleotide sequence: TGTGCTAGTGGCACGATTGTACAGTTCGGAGATACGCAGTATTTT. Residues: CASGTIVQFGDTQYF.

The CDR3 nucleotides are TGTGCCAGCAGCTTAGGGGACCCCGGAAACTATGGCTACACCTTC. It encodes CASSLGDPGNYGYTF. This sequence joins TRBV13 and TRBJ1-2; no reliable D call. The germline gives CDR1 PRHDT, CDR2 FYEKMQ (reference sequence). The V and J ends lost 0 bases and 2 bases respectively, with 10 bases between them. The CDR3 sequence is 15 residues long.

The CDR3 region has the DNA TGTGCCAGCGGACAGGGCCTAAACACTGAAGCTTTCTTT. Amino acid sequence: CASGQGLNTEAFF. This rearrangement joins TRBV5-4 to TRBJ1-1, with TRBD1 matching over 8 bases. The CDR3 extends over 13 amino acids. V lost 7 bases to trimming and J lost 2 bases; unmatched junction nucleotides: 4. Germline CDR1 SGHNT, CDR2 YYREEE (reference sequence). The whole variable domain, remainder taken from reference TRBV5-4 and TRBJ1-1, is ETGVTQSPTHLIKTRGQQVTLRCSSQSGHNTVSWYQQALGQGPQFIFQYYREEENGRGNFPPRFSGLQFPNYSSELNVNALELDDSALYLCASGQGLNTEAFFGQGTRLTVV.

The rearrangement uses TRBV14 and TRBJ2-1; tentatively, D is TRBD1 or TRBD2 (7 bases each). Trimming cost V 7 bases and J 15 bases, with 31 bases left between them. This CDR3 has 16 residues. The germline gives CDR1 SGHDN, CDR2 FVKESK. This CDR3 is CASTYSQGGAPFRWFF. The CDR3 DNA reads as TGTGCCAGCACTTATTCTCAGGGGGGGGCCCCCTTTCGGTGGTTCTTC.

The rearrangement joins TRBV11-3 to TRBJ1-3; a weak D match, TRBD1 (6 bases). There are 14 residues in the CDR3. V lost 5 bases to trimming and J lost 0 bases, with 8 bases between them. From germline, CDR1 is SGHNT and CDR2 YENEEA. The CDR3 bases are TGTGCCAGCAGCCTACAGGGCTCTGGAAACACCATATATTTT. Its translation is CASSLQGSGNTIYF.

CDR3 protein: CASRLQAYQETQYF. Written as DNA, the CDR3 is TGTGCCAGCAGATTACAGGCGTACCAAGAGACCCAGTACTTC. V gene TRBV6-5 combines with J gene TRBJ2-5; D might be TRBD1 (5 bases). Germline V CDR1 and CDR2: MNHEY, SVGAGI. This CDR3 is built from 14 residues. The V gene lost 6 bases and the J gene lost 0 bases, with 11 bases spanning the gap.

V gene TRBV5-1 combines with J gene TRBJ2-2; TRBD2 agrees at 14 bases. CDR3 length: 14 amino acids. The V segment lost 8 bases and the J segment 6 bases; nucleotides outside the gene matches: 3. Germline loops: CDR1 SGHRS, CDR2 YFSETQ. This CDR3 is CASTTSGGAGELFF. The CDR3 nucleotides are TGCGCCAGTACGACTAGCGGGGGGGCCGGGGAGCTGTTTTTT.

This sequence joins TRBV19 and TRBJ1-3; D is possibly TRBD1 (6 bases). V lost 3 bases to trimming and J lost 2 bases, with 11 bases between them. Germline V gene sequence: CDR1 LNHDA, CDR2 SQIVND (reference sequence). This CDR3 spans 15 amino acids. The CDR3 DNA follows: TGTGCCAGTAGTATCTCGGCAGGGGCTGGAAACACCATATATTTT. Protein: CASSISAGAGNTIYF.

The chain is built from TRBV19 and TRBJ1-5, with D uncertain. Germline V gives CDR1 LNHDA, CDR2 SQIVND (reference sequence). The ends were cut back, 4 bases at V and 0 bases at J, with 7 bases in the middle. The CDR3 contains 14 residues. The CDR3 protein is CASSRRRSNQPQHF. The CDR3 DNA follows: TGTGCCAGTAGTAGGCGACGTAGCAATCAGCCCCAGCATTTT.

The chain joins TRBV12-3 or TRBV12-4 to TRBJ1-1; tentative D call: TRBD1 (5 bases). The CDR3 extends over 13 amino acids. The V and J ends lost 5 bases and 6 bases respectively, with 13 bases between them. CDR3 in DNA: TGTGCCAGCAGTATCGGGGCTAGAGCTGAAGCTTTCTTT. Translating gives CASSIGARAEAFF.

The CDR3 protein is CASSFRYEQYF. The CDR3 coding sequence is TGCGCCAGCAGCTTTAGGTACGAGCAGTACTTC. The chain recombines TRBV5-1 with TRBJ2-7; no clear D. Germline CDR1 is SGHRS and CDR2 is YFSETQ. This CDR3 is 11 amino acids long. V lost 2 bases and J 4 bases, leaving 4 bases between the germline ends.

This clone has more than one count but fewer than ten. In nucleotides, the CDR3 is TGTGCCAGCAGCTCCAGGGGGAGCCACGAGCAGTACTTC. Translated: CASSSRGSHEQYF. The rearrangement links TRBV7-8 to TRBJ2-7; TRBD1 agrees at 7 bases. The CDR3 contains 13 residues. J lost 5 bases, V lost 4 bases, and 5 bases had no gene match. Germline-derived CDR1 and CDR2 are SGHVS and FQNEAQ.

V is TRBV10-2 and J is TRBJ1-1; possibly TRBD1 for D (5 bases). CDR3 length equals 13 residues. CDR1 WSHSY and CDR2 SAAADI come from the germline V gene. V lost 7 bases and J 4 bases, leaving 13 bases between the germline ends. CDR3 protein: CASKRQGGTEAFF. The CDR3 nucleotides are TGCGCCAGCAAGCGGCAGGGCGGCACTGAAGCTTTCTTT.

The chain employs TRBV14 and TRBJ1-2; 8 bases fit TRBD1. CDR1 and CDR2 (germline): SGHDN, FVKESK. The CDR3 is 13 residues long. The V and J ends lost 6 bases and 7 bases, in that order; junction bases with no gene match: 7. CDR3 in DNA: TGTGCCAGCAGTCGGCAGGGGGCGCGTGGCTACACCTTC. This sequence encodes CASSRQGARGYTF.

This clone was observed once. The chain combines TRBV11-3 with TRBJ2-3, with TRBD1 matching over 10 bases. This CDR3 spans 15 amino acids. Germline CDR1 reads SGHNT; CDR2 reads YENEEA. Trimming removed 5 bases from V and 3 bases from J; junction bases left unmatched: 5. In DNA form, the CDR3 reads TGTGCCAGCAGCCGCGGGACAGGGGAGACAGATACGCAGTATTTT. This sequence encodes CASSRGTGETDTQYF.

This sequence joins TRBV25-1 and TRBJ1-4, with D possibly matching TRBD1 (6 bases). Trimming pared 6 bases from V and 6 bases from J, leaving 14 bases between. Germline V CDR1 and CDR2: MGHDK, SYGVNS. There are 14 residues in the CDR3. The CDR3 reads CASSTGGPDEKLFF. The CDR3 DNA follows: TGTGCCAGCAGCACGGGGGGGCCGGATGAAAAACTGTTTTTT.

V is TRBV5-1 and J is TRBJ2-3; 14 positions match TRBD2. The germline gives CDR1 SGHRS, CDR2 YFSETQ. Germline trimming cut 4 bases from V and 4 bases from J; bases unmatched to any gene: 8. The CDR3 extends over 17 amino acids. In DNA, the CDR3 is TGCGCCAGCAGCCCACGACTAGCGGGGGGGTCTGCAGATACGCAGTATTTT. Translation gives CASSPRLAGGSADTQYF.

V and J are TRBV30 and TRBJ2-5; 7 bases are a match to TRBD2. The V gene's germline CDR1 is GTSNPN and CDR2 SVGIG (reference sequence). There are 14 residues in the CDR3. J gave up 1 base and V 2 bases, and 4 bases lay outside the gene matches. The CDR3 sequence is CAWSLAGGQETQYF. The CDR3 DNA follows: TGTGCCTGGAGTTTAGCGGGCGGCCAAGAGACCCAGTACTTC.

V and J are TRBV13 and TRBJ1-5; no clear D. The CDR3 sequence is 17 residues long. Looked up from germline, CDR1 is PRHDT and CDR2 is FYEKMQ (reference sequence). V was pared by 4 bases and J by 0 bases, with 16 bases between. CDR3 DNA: TGTGCCAGCAGCTGGGAACGGGTCAGGCTTAGCAATCAGCCCCAGCATTTT. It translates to CASSWERVRLSNQPQHF.

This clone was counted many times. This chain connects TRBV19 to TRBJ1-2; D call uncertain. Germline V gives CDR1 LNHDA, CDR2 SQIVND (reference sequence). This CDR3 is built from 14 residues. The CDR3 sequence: CAASAGMRTYGYTF. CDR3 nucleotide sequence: TGTGCTGCCAGTGCGGGGATGAGGACCTATGGCTACACCTTC.

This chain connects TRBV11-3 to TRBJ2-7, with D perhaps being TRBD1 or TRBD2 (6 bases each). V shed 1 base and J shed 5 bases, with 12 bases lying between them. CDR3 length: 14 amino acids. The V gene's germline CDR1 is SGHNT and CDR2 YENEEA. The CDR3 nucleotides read TGTGCCAGCAGCTTAGTCCTCGGGGGCGACGAGCAGTACTTC. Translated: CASSLVLGGDEQYF.

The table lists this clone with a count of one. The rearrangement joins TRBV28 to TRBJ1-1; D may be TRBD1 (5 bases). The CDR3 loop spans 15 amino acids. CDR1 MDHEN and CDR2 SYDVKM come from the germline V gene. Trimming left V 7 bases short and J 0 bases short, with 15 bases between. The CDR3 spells CASNPGGGMNTEAFF. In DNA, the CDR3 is TGTGCCAGCAATCCTGGCGGGGGGATGAACACTGAAGCTTTCTTT. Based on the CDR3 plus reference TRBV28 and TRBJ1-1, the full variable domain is DVKVTQSSRYLVKRTGEKVFLECVQDMDHENMFWYRQDPGLGLRLIYFSYDVKMKEKGDIPEGYSVSREKKERFSLILESASTNQTSMYLCASNPGGGMNTEAFFGQGTRLTVV.

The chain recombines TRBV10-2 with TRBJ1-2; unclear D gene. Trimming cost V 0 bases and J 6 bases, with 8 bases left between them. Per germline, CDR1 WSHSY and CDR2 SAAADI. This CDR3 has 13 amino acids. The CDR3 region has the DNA TGCGCCAGCAGTGAGTCGGGTAAGGATGGCTACACCTTC. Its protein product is CASSESGKDGYTF.